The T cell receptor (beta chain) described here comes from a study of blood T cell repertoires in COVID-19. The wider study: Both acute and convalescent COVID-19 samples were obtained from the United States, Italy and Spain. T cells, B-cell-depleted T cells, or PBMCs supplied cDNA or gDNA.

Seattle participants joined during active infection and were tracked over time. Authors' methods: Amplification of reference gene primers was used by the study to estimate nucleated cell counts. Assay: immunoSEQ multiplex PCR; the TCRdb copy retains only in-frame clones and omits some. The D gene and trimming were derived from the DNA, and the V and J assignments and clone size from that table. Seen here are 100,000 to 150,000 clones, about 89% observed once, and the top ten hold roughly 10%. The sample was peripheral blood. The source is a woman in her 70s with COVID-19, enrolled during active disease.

The CDR3 here is CASSQPGQAAKNIQYF. CDR3 bases: TGCGCCAGCAGCCAACCCGGACAGGCAGCCAAAAACATTCAGTACTTC. The chain joins TRBV4-1 to TRBJ2-4; 7 positions match TRBD1. V lost 2 bases, J lost 0 bases, and 4 bases stayed unmatched. CDR1 MGHRA and CDR2 YSYEKL come from the germline V gene. This CDR3 spans 16 amino acids.